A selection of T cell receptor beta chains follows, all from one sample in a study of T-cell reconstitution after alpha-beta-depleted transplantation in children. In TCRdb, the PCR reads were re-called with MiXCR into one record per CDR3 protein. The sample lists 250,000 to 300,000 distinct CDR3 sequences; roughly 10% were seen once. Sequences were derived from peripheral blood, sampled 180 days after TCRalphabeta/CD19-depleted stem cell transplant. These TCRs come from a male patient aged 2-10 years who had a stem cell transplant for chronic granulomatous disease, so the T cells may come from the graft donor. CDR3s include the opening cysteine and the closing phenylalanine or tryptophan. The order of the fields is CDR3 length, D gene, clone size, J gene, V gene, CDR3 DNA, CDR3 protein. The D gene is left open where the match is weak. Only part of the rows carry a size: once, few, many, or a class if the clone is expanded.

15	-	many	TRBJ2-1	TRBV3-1	TGTGCCAGCAGCCAAGACAGTGGGACCTACAATGAGCAGTTCTTC	CASSQDSGTYNEQFF
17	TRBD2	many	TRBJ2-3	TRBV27	TGTGCCAGCAGTTATGCGGCTCCCGGGAGGGCCACAGATACGCAGTATTTT	CASSYAAPGRATDTQYF
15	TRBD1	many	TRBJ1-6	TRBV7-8	TGTGCCAGCAGCTCTAAGTGGGACAGGGGTTCACCCCTCCACTTT	CASSSKWDRGSPLHF
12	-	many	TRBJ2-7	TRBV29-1	TGCAGCGTTCCATGGGGGGCTGACGAGCAGTACTTC	CSVPWGADEQYF
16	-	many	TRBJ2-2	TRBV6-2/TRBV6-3	TGTGCCAGCAGCTACGGGGGACTGTGGAACACCGGGGAGCTGTTTTTT	CASSYGGLWNTGELFF
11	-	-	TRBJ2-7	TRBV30	TGTGCCTGGAGCGGAATATACGAGCAGTACTTC	CAWSGIYEQYF
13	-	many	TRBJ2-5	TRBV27	TGTGCCAGCAGTTCGGGATTTAAAGAGACCCAGTACTTC	CASSSGFKETQYF
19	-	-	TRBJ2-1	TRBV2	TGTGCCAGCAGTGAAGCTTCTCCAACGGGACCCAGGGTGGTCCATGTGCAGTTCTTC	CASSEASPTGPRVVHVQFF
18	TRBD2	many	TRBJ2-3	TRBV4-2	TGTGCCAGCAGCCAAGACCTAGCGGGAGGGATAAGCACAGATACGCAGTATTTT	CASSQDLAGGISTDTQYF
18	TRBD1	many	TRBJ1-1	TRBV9	TGTGCCAGCAGCGTCGACCCAGGGGGGACTAGAAAGAACACTGAAGCTTTCTTT	CASSVDPGGTRKNTEAFF
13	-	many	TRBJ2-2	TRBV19	TGTGCCAGTAGTATAGGACATCCCGGGGAGCTGTTTTTT	CASSIGHPGELFF
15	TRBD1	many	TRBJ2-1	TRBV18	TGTGCCAGCTCACTACAGGGGGTGCGGCTCAATGAGCAGTTCTTC	CASSLQGVRLNEQFF
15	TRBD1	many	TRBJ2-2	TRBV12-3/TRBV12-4	TGTGCCAGCAGTGACAGGGGGCGTAACACCGGGGAGCTGTTTTTT	CASSDRGRNTGELFF
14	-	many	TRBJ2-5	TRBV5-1	TGCGCCAGCAGCCCCCCCTCTCCTCAAGAGACCCAGTACTTC	CASSPPSPQETQYF
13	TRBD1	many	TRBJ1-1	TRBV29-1	TGCAGCGTAAAGGGGGCGTTTATCACTGAAGCTTTCTTT	CSVKGAFITEAFF